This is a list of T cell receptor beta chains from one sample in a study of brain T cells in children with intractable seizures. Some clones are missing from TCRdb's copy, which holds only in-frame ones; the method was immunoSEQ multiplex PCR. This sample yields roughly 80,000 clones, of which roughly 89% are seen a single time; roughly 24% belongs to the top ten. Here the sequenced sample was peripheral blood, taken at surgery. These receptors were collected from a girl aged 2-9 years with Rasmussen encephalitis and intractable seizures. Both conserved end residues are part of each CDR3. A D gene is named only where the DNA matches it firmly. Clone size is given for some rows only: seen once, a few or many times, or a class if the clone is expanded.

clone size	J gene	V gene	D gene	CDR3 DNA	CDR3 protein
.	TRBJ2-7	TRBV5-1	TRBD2	TGCGCCAGCAGCGGAGGGGGACTAGCGGGAGGTACCAGCGACGAGCAGTACTTC	CASSGGGLAGGTSDEQYF
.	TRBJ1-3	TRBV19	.	TGTGCCAGTAGTCGGAATGGAAACACCATATATTTT	CASSRNGNTIYF
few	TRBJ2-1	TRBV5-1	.	TGCGCCAGCAGCTTGGGACGCGAAGGAAATGAGCAGTTCTTC	CASSLGREGNEQFF
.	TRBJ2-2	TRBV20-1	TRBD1	TGCAGTGCTAGTAGACAGGGGGTCGTTTCGGGGGAGCTGTTTTTT	CSASRQGVVSGELFF
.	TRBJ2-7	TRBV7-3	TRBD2	TGTGCCAGCAGCTTAACCGCCAGCGGGATATACGAGCAGTACTTC	CASSLTASGIYEQYF
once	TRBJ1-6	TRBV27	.	TGTGCCAGCAGTTCCAGGGAGGGTTCACCCCTCCACTTT	CASSSREGSPLHF
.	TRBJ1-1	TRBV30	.	TGTGCCTGGAGTAGACAGCTGAACACTGAAGCTTTCTTT	CAWSRQLNTEAFF
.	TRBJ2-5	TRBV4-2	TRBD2	TGTGCCAGCAGCCAAGATCGGGTAGCGGGGGGGCGAGAGACCCAGTACTTC	CASSQDRVAGGRETQYF
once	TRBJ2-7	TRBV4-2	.	TGTGCCAGCAGCCAACGGGAGTCCTACGAGCAGTACTTC	CASSQRESYEQYF
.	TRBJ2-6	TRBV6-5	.	TGTGCCAGCAGTTACTCGCGGCTGTCTGGGGCCAACGTCCTGACTTTC	CASSYSRLSGANVLTF
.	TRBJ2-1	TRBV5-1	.	TGCGCCAGCAGCTTTAGAGGAGACAATGAGCAGTTCTTC	CASSFRGDNEQFF
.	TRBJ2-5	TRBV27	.	TGTGCCAGCAGTCGGGACTGGTACCAAGAGACCCAGTACTTC	CASSRDWYQETQYF
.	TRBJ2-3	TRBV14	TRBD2	TGTGCCAGCAGCCACCGGCGGGGACTAGCGGGAGAACGGACAGATACGCAGTATTTT	CASSHRRGLAGERTDTQYF
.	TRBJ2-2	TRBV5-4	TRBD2	TGTGCCAGCAGCCCGAGCGGGAGCAGTCGCCGGAACACCGGGGAGCTGTTTTTT	CASSPSGSSRRNTGELFF
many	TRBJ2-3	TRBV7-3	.	TGTGCCAGCAGCTTAATAGGGGGGGCCGCAGATACGCAGTATTTT	CASSLIGGAADTQYF
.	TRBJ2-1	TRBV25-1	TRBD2	TGTGCCAGCAGTGAATCTTCTTGGGGACTAAACAACAATGAGCAGTTCTTC	CASSESSWGLNNNEQFF
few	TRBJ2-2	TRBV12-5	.	TGTGCTAGTGCCTGGCAGGGGAGGGTGTTTTTT	CASAWQGRVFF
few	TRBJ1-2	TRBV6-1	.	TGTGCCAGCAGTGAAACAGGGTACAGAGGCTACACCTTC	CASSETGYRGYTF
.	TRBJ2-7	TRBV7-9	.	TGTGCCAGCAGCTATACCGAGGCCGAGCAGTACTTC	CASSYTEAEQYF
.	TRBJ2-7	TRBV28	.	TGTGCCAGCAGTTTGTGGCAGGGTTTAGGGCAGTACTTC	CASSLWQGLGQYF
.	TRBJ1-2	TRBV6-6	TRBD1	TGTGCCAGCACCCAAGGGCACAGGGGGCAGGGCTACACCTTC	CASTQGHRGQGYTF
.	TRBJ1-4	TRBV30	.	TGTGCCTGGAGGCGCCGGAGGGATTCCACTAATGAAAAACTGTTTTTT	CAWRRRRDSTNEKLFF
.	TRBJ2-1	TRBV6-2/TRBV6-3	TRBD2	TGTGCCAGCAGTTACTCCTCCAGCGGGAGGGCTTACAATGAGCAGTTCTTC	CASSYSSSGRAYNEQFF
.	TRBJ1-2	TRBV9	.	TGTGCCAGCAGCGTAGTCCCCTACTCTTCTTATGGCTACACCTTC	CASSVVPYSSYGYTF
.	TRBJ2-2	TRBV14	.	TGTGCCAGCAGCCAAGTTAGGTCCGGGGAGCTGTTTTTT	CASSQVRSGELFF
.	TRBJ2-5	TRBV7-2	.	TGTGCCAGCAGCTTAGGCCAGGAAAAGACCCAGTACTTC	CASSLGQEKTQYF
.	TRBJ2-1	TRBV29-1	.	TGCAGCGTTACCAGGGGGGGCTACTACAATGAGCAGTTCTTC	CSVTRGGYYNEQFF
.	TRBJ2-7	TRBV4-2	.	TGTGCCAGCAGCCAAGACCTTAGAGGATCCTACGAGCAGTACTTC	CASSQDLRGSYEQYF
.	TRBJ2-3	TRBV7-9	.	TGTGCCAGCAGCCCGTCCCTGCCAGATACGCAGTATTTT	CASSPSLPDTQYF
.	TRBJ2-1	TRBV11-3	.	TGTGCCAGCAGCTTAGAGTCTTGGACCAGCTCCTACAATGAGCAGTTCTTC	CASSLESWTSSYNEQFF
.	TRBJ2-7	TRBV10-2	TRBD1	TGCGCCACTAGGAGAATGACAGGGGACTACGAGCAGTACTTC	CATRRMTGDYEQYF
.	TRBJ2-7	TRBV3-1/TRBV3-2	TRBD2	TGTGCCAGCAGCCTACTGAGGAGTGGGACTAGCGGGGGGAGCTCCTACGAGCAGTACTTC	CASSLLRSGTSGGSSYEQYF
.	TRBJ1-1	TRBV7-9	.	TGTGCCAGCAGCCCGCTTTCAGAAGCTTTCTTT	CASSPLSEAFF
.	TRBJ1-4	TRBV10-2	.	TGCGCCAGCCGTAGGGAGTGGGGAACTAATGAAAAACTGTTTTTT	CASRREWGTNEKLFF
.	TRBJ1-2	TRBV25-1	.	TGTGCCAGCAGTGAATCGGGGAGGGGCTATGGCTACACCTTC	CASSESGRGYGYTF
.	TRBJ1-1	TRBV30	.	TGTGCCTGGAGTCACTCCTCTTCCGGGATTGGAGCCACTGAAGCTTTCTTT	CAWSHSSSGIGATEAFF
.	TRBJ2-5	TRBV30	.	TGTGCCTGGAGTGAGAGGCTCCAAGAGACCCAGTACTTC	CAWSERLQETQYF
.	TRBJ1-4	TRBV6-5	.	TGTGCCAGCAGGGTGGGACGGTATAATGAAAAACTGTTTTTT	CASRVGRYNEKLFF
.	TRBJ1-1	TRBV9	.	TGTGCCAGCAGCCCGAAGACAGCATTGAACACTGAAGCTTTCTTT	CASSPKTALNTEAFF
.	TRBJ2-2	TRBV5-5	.	TGTGCCAGCAGCCCTTTGCCGGGGGCGAACACCGGGGAGCTGTTTTTT	CASSPLPGANTGELFF
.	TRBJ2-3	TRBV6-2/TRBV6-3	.	TGTGCCAGCAGTTACTCTACTAGCACAGATACGCAGTATTTT	CASSYSTSTDTQYF
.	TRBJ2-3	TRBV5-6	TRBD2	TGTGCCAGCAGCTTCGTAGCGGGGGGCCTCAGCACAGATACGCAGTATTTT	CASSFVAGGLSTDTQYF
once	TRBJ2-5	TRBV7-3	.	TGTGCCAGCAGCTCCCCTCCACAAGAGACCCAGTACTTC	CASSSPPQETQYF
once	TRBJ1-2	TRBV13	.	TGTGCCAGCAGCTCGATCAGGGCAACGGGGTATGGCTACACCTTC	CASSSIRATGYGYTF
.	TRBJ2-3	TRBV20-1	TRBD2	TGCAGTGCTAGTTTCTTACTAGCGAACACAGATACGCAGTATTTT	CSASFLLANTDTQYF
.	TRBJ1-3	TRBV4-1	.	TGCGCCAGCAGCCCCCGGCCTATTCAGGGAATAAGGAACACCATATATTTT	CASSPRPIQGIRNTIYF
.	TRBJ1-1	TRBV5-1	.	TGCGCCAGCAGCGCGGACCCCCGTTCGGGCAGGGCTTTCTTT	CASSADPRSGRAFF
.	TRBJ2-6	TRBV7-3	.	TGTGCCAGCAGCTTAGTACCTGGGGCCAACGTCCTGACTTTC	CASSLVPGANVLTF
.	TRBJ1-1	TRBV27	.	TGTGCCAGCAGTTTAGGGGGGCGAGCGGCTTTCTTT	CASSLGGRAAFF
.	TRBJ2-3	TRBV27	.	TGTGCCAGCAGTTTTCAGGGCCTCAGGCCAGCGGGTATCACAGATACGCAGTATTTT	CASSFQGLRPAGITDTQYF
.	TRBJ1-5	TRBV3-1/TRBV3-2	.	TGTGCCAGCAGCCAAGAACAGTATCAGCCCCAGCATTTT	CASSQEQYQPQHF
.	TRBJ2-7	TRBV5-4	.	TGTGCCAGCAGCTCCCGGACAACCTCCTACGAGCAGTACTTC	CASSSRTTSYEQYF
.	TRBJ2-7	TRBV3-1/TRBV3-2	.	TGTGCCAGCAGCCCCTTTCAGGGGCCCTCCTACGAGCAGTACTTC	CASSPFQGPSYEQYF
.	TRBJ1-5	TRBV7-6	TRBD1	TGTGCCAGCAGCTTGACAGGGAGTAATCAGCCCCAGCATTTT	CASSLTGSNQPQHF
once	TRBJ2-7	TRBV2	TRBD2	TGTGCCAGCGTCCCACTAGCGGGATTGGCAACCAACTCCTACGAGCAGTACTTC	CASVPLAGLATNSYEQYF
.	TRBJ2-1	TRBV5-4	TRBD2	TGTGCCAGCAGCTTGGGACTAGCGGTCTACAATGAGCAGTTCTTC	CASSLGLAVYNEQFF
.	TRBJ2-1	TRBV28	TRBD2	TGTGCCAGCAGTAAACTAGCGGGGGGGCCTAGGGAGCAGTTCTTC	CASSKLAGGPREQFF
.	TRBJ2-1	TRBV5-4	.	TGTGCCAGCAGCTTGGGTCCGGGGTCCTACAATGAGCAGTTCTTC	CASSLGPGSYNEQFF
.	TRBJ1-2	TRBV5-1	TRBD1	TGCGCCAGCACCCGGACAGGGGGCTATGGCTACACCTTC	CASTRTGGYGYTF
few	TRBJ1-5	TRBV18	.	TGTGCCAGCTCACCGGGGAGCCACAATCAGCCCCAGCATTTT	CASSPGSHNQPQHF